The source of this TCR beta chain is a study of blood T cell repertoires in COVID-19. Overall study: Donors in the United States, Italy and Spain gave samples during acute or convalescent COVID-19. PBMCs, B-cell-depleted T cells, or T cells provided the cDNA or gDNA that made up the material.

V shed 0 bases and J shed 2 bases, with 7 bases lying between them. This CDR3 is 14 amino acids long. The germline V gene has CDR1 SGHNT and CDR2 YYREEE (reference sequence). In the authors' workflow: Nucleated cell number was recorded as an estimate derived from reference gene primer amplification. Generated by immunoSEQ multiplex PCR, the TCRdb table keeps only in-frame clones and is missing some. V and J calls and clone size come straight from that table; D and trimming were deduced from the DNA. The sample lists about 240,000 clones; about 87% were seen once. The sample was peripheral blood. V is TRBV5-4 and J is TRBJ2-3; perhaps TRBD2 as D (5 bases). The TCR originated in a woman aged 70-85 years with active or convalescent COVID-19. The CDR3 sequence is CASSLDGNTDTQYF. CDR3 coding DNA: TGTGCCAGCAGCTTGGACGGGAACACAGATACGCAGTATTTT.